This T cell receptor (beta chain) was found in a study of cytomegalovirus exposure and HLA in healthy donors. Study observations and caveats: Excluded: some indistinguishable V segments such as TRBV6-2 and TRBV6-3. Listed as cytomegalovirus-associated were over 150 TCR beta chains. Productive rates of about 87% or about 30% were seen for most TCR beta V segments in an earlier analysis.

Researchers ran the PCR with 60 Vbeta and 13 Jbeta primers. Generated by immunoSEQ multiplex PCR, the TCRdb table keeps only in-frame clones and is missing some. The repertoire has 65,000 to 75,000 clones, about 65% of them found once; the top ten carry 2% to 2.5%. Though nominally healthy at sampling, donors likely had unrecorded immune exposures. This clone was observed a few times. Its antigen is unknown. Per the germline V gene, CDR1 is SGHNT and CDR2 is YENEEA. After removal of 5 bases from V and 7 bases from J, the junction contained 12 bases not matched to a gene. The CDR3 is made up of 15 amino acids.

Input material: PBMCs. The chain carries TRBV11-3 and TRBJ2-5; 8 bases are a match to TRBD2. The receptor comes from a woman aged 30 to 39 in good health and CMV-seronegative. CDR3 sequence: CASSSDSGNWGTQYF. DNA for the CDR3: TGTGCCAGCAGCAGTGATAGCGGGAACTGGGGGACCCAGTACTTC.